A single sample is the source of the 17 T cell receptor beta chains below, sequenced in a study of blood T cell repertoires in COVID-19 (TCRdb year 2020). The library was made by the immunoSEQ multiplex PCR assay. The table was pulled from immuneACCESS by TCRdb, which kept in-frame rearrangements only. Such tables lose some clones; where checked, under half of the loss comes from unresolved V genes, and the rest has no known cause. This sample gives about 260,000 clones in total; just under 85% of them show up just once. The ten largest clones add up to approximately 1.9% of the sample. Input material: peripheral blood. These receptors came from a woman older than 75 with acute or convalescent COVID-19.

CDR3 amino acids: CASSDRKRGDSYNEQFF. The CDR3 DNA follows: TGTGCCAGCAGTGATCGGAAGCGGGGGGACTCCTACAATGAGCAGTTCTTC. The chain combines TRBV2 with TRBJ2-1; the match to TRBD2 covers 9 bases. Germline V lookup: CDR1 SNHLY, CDR2 FYNNEI. CDR3 length equals 17 residues. V lost 3 bases to trimming and J lost 0 bases; unmatched junction nucleotides: 6.

This clone was picked up one time. The rearrangement links TRBV24-1 to TRBJ1-2, with 10 bases matching TRBD1. After removal of 3 bases from V and 6 bases from J, the junction contained 6 bases not matched to a gene. This CDR3 is built from 15 residues. CDR1 is KGHDR, CDR2 SFDVKD, per germline. The CDR3 protein is CATSDPDRGLDGYTF. For the CDR3, the DNA is TGTGCCACCAGTGATCCAGACAGGGGGCTGGATGGCTACACCTTC.

The rearrangement links TRBV4-1 to TRBJ2-2; tentative D call: TRBD1 (5 bases). Germline V CDR1 and CDR2: MGHRA, YSYEKL. This CDR3 is 15 amino acids long. V lost 4 bases to trimming and J lost 5 bases, with 14 bases between them. The DNA for the CDR3 is TGCGCCAGCAGCCCCGGCAGGGCGAGAACCGGGGAGCTGTTTTTT. Amino acid sequence: CASSPGRARTGELFF.

V is TRBV7-9 and J is TRBJ2-3; D is possibly TRBD2 (6 bases). CDR3 length: 15 residues. Germline V CDR1 and CDR2: SEHNR, FQNEAQ (reference sequence). V was clipped by 6 bases and J by 0 bases, with 13 bases between them. CDR3 protein: CASSRRLESTDTQYF. The CDR3 DNA reads TGTGCCAGCAGTCGCCGACTAGAAAGCACAGATACGCAGTATTTT.

The V gene is TRBV19, the J gene TRBJ1-3; 7 nucleotides align to TRBD1. Germline V gene lookup returns CDR1 LNHDA and CDR2 SQIVND (reference sequence). Trimming at V came to 8 bases and at J to 1 base, leaving 11 bases not matched to a gene. The CDR3 spans 16 residues. In DNA form, the CDR3 reads TGTGCCAGTGCCTCGAGACAGGGCCTTTCTGGAAACACCATATATTTT. This gives the protein CASASRQGLSGNTIYF.

The chain joins TRBV19 to TRBJ1-2; D perhaps matches TRBD1 (5 bases). Trimming pared 1 base from V and 4 bases from J, leaving 10 bases between. The germline CDR1 and CDR2 sequences are LNHDA and SQIVND (reference sequence). The CDR3 is 14 amino acids. CDR3 amino acids: CASSIGGAPYGYTF. The CDR3 DNA reads as TGTGCCAGTAGTATAGGGGGCGCACCCTATGGCTACACCTTC.

The chain combines TRBV7-3 with TRBJ2-1, with 16 bases that match TRBD2. Germline CDR1 SGHTA, CDR2 FQGTGA. Trimming removed 1 base from V and 2 bases from J; junction bases left unmatched: 11. The CDR3 totals 21 residues. CDR3 DNA sequence: TGTGCCAGCAGCTTAAGTCGGCCGGGACTAGCGGGAGGGTTCACCTACAATGAGCAGTTCTTC. Its translation: CASSLSRPGLAGGFTYNEQFF.

This clone showed up just once. The rearrangement uses TRBV27 and TRBJ2-5; 9 bases are a match to TRBD1. V was pared by 10 bases and J by 6 bases, with 21 bases of the junction left unmatched. CDR3 length: 17 residues. Germline-derived CDR1 and CDR2 are MNHEY and SMNVEV (reference sequence). CDR3 region: CATARDREPSQSQTQYF. CDR3 in DNA: TGTGCCACCGCCCGGGACAGGGAACCCTCCCAAAGTCAGACCCAGTACTTC.

This clone showed up just a few times. The J gene is TRBJ1-4, the V gene TRBV4-3, with 9 bases that match TRBD1. Germline V gene lookup returns CDR1 LGHNA and CDR2 YSLEER. Trimming took 4 bases from V and 5 from J; bases not matched to a gene: 11. CDR3 size: 17 residues. CDR3 in amino acids: CASSRNPQTGGNEKLFF. CDR3 nucleotide sequence: TGCGCCAGCAGCCGAAATCCCCAGACAGGGGGGAATGAAAAACTGTTTTTT.

The CDR3 spells CASSQDRRDTLSYEQYF. CDR3 DNA: TGCGCCAGCAGCCAAGACCGCCGGGACACCCTCTCCTACGAGCAGTACTTC. The chain combines TRBV4-1 with TRBJ2-7, with TRBD1 as a possible D gene (6 bases). This CDR3 is built from 17 residues. The germline gives CDR1 MGHRA, CDR2 YSYEKL. The V and J ends lost 0 bases and 0 bases respectively, with 15 bases between them.

V gene TRBV2 combines with J gene TRBJ1-6; TRBD1 matches 9 bases. The germline V gene encodes CDR1 SNHLY and CDR2 FYNNEI. The CDR3 runs 19 residues. With V trimmed by 1 base and J by 0 bases, 7 bases remained unmatched. CDR3 sequence: CASSEVGTGPGSYNSPLHF. CDR3 coding DNA: TGTGCCAGCAGTGAAGTGGGGACAGGGCCAGGCTCCTATAATTCACCCCTCCACTTT.

The chain employs TRBV6-6 and TRBJ1-1; D remains ambiguous. Trimming removed 6 bases from V and 4 bases from J, with 6 bases in between. CDR1 and CDR2 from the germline V gene are MNHNY and SVGAGI (reference sequence). The CDR3 runs 11 residues. This CDR3 reads CASRATTEAFF. The CDR3 nucleotides read TGTGCCAGCAGGGCCACCACTGAAGCTTTCTTT.

V and J are TRBV7-8 and TRBJ1-5; D gene ambiguous. V lost 7 bases to trimming and J lost 4 bases, with 11 bases between them. The V gene's germline CDR1 is SGHVS and CDR2 FQNEAQ. The CDR3 sequence is 13 residues long. CDR3 sequence: CASTSPGNQPQHF. The DNA of the CDR3 is TGTGCCAGCACCTCCCCGGGGAATCAGCCCCAGCATTTT.

This clone turned up a few times. V usage is TRBV18 and J usage is TRBJ1-1, with 8 nucleotides matching TRBD1. This CDR3 region has 15 residues. Trimming at V came to 1 base and at J to 4 bases, leaving 5 bases not matched to a gene. Germline V gives CDR1 KGHSH, CDR2 LQKENI. CDR3 protein: CASSPRTGSATEAFF. The CDR3 DNA follows: TGTGCCAGCTCACCACGGACAGGGTCGGCCACTGAAGCTTTCTTT.

This clone was observed a handful of times. This sequence joins TRBV14 and TRBJ2-7; 9 bases are shared with TRBD1. There are 15 residues in the CDR3. Germline CDR1 reads SGHDN; CDR2 reads FVKESK. V lost 4 bases, J lost 4 bases, and 8 bases stayed unmatched. This chain's CDR3 is CASSPEDRGGYEQYF. The CDR3 DNA follows: TGTGCCAGCAGCCCGGAAGACAGGGGGGGGTACGAGCAGTACTTC.

V and J are TRBV21-1 and TRBJ2-7; TRBD1 is taken as the D call from the table, unchecked against the DNA. TRBV21-1 is flagged as a pseudogene. The length of the CDR3 is 18 residues. The CDR3 here is CASSKSNVGDTSTYEQYF. The CDR3 DNA sequence: TGTGCCAGCAGCAAATCAAACGTGGGGGACACATCGACCTACGAGCAGTACTTC.

This chain uses TRBV2 with TRBJ2-1; 10 nucleotides line up with TRBD2. Germline values: CDR1 SNHLY, CDR2 FYNNEI. The CDR3 covers 15 residues. Trimming took 6 bases from V and 7 from J; bases not matched to a gene: 9. CDR3 region: CASRRAGGPENEQFF. CDR3 bases: TGTGCCAGCAGACGAGCGGGGGGGCCGGAAAATGAGCAGTTCTTC.